Listed here are 10 T cell receptor beta chains from one sample, sequenced in a study of shared clonotypes between healthy human individuals. Data came from immunoSEQ multiplex PCR; TCRdb stores just in-frame clones and leaves some out. The sample yields fewer than 550,000 clones, about 79% seen once. The specimen sequenced was PBMCs. The receptors derive from a woman aged 40-49 years in good health. Some clones in this sample may be carry-over from other donors' samples.

Concerning this clone itself: This likely reflects a read error, since a far larger clone is one base away. The chain combines TRBV30 with TRBJ1-2; D might be TRBD1 (5 bases). This CDR3 region has 13 residues. Germline V gives CDR1 GTSNPN, CDR2 SVGIG (reference sequence). CDR3 loop: CAWSLGRIYGYIF. The CDR3 bases are TGTGCCTGGAGTTTGGGACGGATCTATGGCTACATCTTC.

V and J are TRBV27 and TRBJ2-7; TRBD1 is a possible D gene (6 bases). Germline V gene lookup returns CDR1 MNHEY and CDR2 SMNVEV (reference sequence). The CDR3 is 16 residues long. Trimming removed 5 bases at V and 2 bases at J, with 19 bases between. CDR3 amino acids: CASSPTTDRITYEQYF. CDR3 nucleotide sequence: TGTGCCAGCAGTCCCACGACCGACAGGATAACCTACGAGCAGTACTTC.

This clone occurred many times. The chain joins TRBV15 to TRBJ1-3, with a tentative D call TRBD1 (5 bases). The length of the CDR3 is 16 residues. Trimming stripped 3 bases from V and 2 bases from J, with 14 bases between. The germline V gene has CDR1 LNHNV and CDR2 YYDKDF (reference sequence). CDR3 coding DNA: TGTGCCACCAGCAGGGGGGACGGAGGTCCTGGAAACACCATATATTTT. Translating it yields CATSRGDGGPGNTIYF.

V and J are TRBV20-1 and TRBJ1-2; no clear D gene. Germline V lookup: CDR1 DFQATT, CDR2 SNEGSKA (reference sequence). Trimming pared 8 bases from V and 8 bases from J, leaving 9 bases between. CDR3 length: 9 amino acids. The CDR3 DNA reads TGCAGTCCCATGGGGGGCTACACCTTC. This encodes CSPMGGYTF.

On this clone itself: Different DNA sequences within this sample yield the same CDR3. The rearrangement links TRBV30 to TRBJ2-3; possibly TRBD1 for D (5 bases). This CDR3 comprises 15 residues. In germline, CDR1 is GTSNPN, CDR2 SVGIG (reference sequence). V lost 4 bases, J lost 6 bases, and 20 bases lay in between. CDR3 coding DNA: TGTGCCTGGACAAAAGGGGCAAGGGTGACGGATACGCAGTATTTT. It specifies CAWTKGARVTDTQYF.

This chain joins TRBV29-1 and TRBJ2-2; 7 bases line up with TRBD1. From germline, CDR1 is SQVTM and CDR2 ANQGSEA. The V gene end was trimmed by 6 bases and the J gene end by 5 bases; junction bases not matched to a gene: 6. The CDR3 consists of 13 residues. CDR3: CSVANRGTGELFF. As DNA, the CDR3 is TGCAGCGTCGCTAACAGGGGAACCGGGGAGCTGTTTTTT.

This chain connects TRBV11-2 to TRBJ1-6; D call uncertain. V lost 0 bases to trimming and J lost 7 bases, with 16 bases between them. The germline gives CDR1 SGHAT, CDR2 FQNNGV. There are 17 residues in the CDR3. The DNA of the CDR3 is TGTGCCAGCAGCTTAGATAGCGGAATACGTTGGAATTCACCCCTCCACTTT. Protein sequence: CASSLDSGIRWNSPLHF.

V and J are TRBV2 and TRBJ2-7; 9 nucleotides match TRBD2. V trimming: 2 bases; J trimming: 4 bases; junction bases outside the gene matches: 9. This CDR3 contains 16 residues. CDR1 is SNHLY, CDR2 FYNNEI, per germline. The CDR3 coding sequence is TGTGCCAGCAGTGAACAGGCTAGCGGGAATTCGTACGAGCAGTACTTC. Its protein is CASSEQASGNSYEQYF.

The chain has TRBV5-1 and TRBJ2-1; 9 bases match TRBD2. V trimming: 0 bases; J trimming: 9 bases; junction bases outside the gene matches: 10. The length of the CDR3 is 16 residues. The germline V gene encodes CDR1 SGHRS and CDR2 YFSETQ. Written as DNA, the CDR3 is TGCGCCAGCAGCTTGGATTGGCGGGAGGGCCGTGGTGAGCAGTTCTTC. Translated, it gives CASSLDWREGRGEQFF.

J is TRBJ2-7 and V is TRBV5-1; 7 positions agree with TRBD1. The CDR3 has 15 residues. V shed 0 bases and J 1 base; nucleotides not matched to a gene: 4. Germline values: CDR1 SGHRS, CDR2 YFSETQ. The CDR3 nucleotides are TGCGCCAGCAGCTTGGCCGGGACAGTTTCCTACGAGCAGTACTTC. Amino acids: CASSLAGTVSYEQYF.